These 27 T cell receptor beta chains were all obtained from the same sample, sequenced in a study of regulatory T cells in long-lasting Graves disease. Investigators prepared the TCR beta libraries by applying iRepertoire HTBI primers and Arm-PCR of CDR3 regions. TCRdb re-called the multiplex PCR reads through MiXCR, storing one row per CDR3 protein. This sample carries some 370,000 distinct CDR3 sequences, roughly 20% of them seen once, and the ten largest clones take less than 25%. The sample's time point: persistent/refractory GD, antithyroid drugs over 5 years with positive TRAb. From RNA extracted from PBMCs, the TCR library was made. Source: peripheral blood mononuclear cells (PBMCs), taken when the disease was refractory, from a patient treated with antithyroid drugs. The receptor source for this set is a female donor with Graves disease.

J is TRBJ1-5 and V is TRBV19; 8 positions match TRBD1. J was trimmed by 4 bases and V by 4 bases; bases with no gene match: 6. Germline lookup yields CDR1 LNHDA and CDR2 SQIVND (reference sequence). The CDR3 contains 15 residues. The CDR3 here is CASSTDRVENQPQHF. CDR3 bases: TGTGCCAGTAGTACGGACAGGGTCGAGAATCAGCCCCAGCATTTT.

This chain uses TRBV7-9 with TRBJ1-1, with D tentatively TRBD1 (5 bases). CDR1 and CDR2 (germline): SEHNR, FQNEAQ (reference sequence). V was clipped by 2 bases and J by 4 bases, with 11 bases between them. The CDR3 contains 14 residues. Written as DNA, the CDR3 is TGTGCCAGCAGCTTACAGGGAGGCCCCACTGAAGCTTTCTTT. Protein product: CASSLQGGPTEAFF.

Regarding this clonotype: Compared with germline, one end of the junction differs, possibly owing to a read error. The rearrangement joins TRBV18 to TRBJ1-1; no definite D call. This CDR3 comprises 12 residues. CDR1 is KGHSH and CDR2 is LQKENI in the germline V gene. The CDR3 nucleotides are TGTGCCAGTGGTACGATGAACACTGAAGCTTCCTTT. Protein: CASGTMNTEASF.

This clonotype came up many times. V usage is TRBV28 and J usage is TRBJ1-4, with 7 bases fitting TRBD1. CDR1 is MDHEN and CDR2 is SYDVKM in the germline V gene. J gave up 0 bases and V 2 bases, and 6 bases lay outside the gene matches. CDR3 size: 17 residues. The CDR3 here is CASSLPGQDATNEKLFF. In nucleotides, the CDR3 is TGTGCCAGCAGTTTACCAGGACAGGATGCAACTAATGAAAAACTGTTTTTT.

This clonotype was seen only a few times. This sequence joins TRBV7-2 and TRBJ2-7; 10 nucleotides match TRBD2. J lost 2 bases, V lost 6 bases, and 7 bases had no gene match. The CDR3 spans 15 residues. Germline V CDR1 and CDR2: SGHTA, FQGNSA. Here the CDR3 reads CASSYTSGNPYEQYF. CDR3 nucleotides: TGTGCCAGCAGTTATACTAGCGGGAATCCCTACGAGCAGTACTTC.

This clonotype was observed many times. The chain uses TRBV29-1 and TRBJ1-1, with D hard to call. This CDR3 comprises 10 residues. Trimming shortened V by 3 bases and J by 7 bases, and 6 bases separated the two germline ends. Germline V gives CDR1 SQVTM, CDR2 ANQGSEA. CDR3 protein: CSVDNGEAFF. The DNA for the CDR3 is TGCAGCGTTGATAACGGTGAAGCTTTCTTT.

V is TRBV6-2 or TRBV6-3 and J is TRBJ2-7, with D tentatively TRBD1 or TRBD2 (5 bases each). V lost 0 bases to trimming and J lost 4 bases, with 10 bases between them. Per germline, CDR1 MNHEY and CDR2 SVGEGT. This CDR3 comprises 14 residues. The CDR3 spells CASSYSGTYYEQYF. The DNA of the CDR3 is TGTGCCAGCAGTTACTCCGGGACCTATTACGAGCAGTACTTC.

This rearrangement joins TRBV11-2 to TRBJ1-5; no clear D gene. There are 14 residues in the CDR3. CDR1 and CDR2 from the germline V gene are SGHAT and FQNNGV. Trimming pared 5 bases from V and 4 bases from J, leaving 12 bases between. The CDR3 reads CASSLNSYNQPQHF. CDR3 bases: TGTGCCAGCAGCCTCAACAGTTATAATCAGCCCCAGCATTTT.

V gene TRBV20-1 combines with J gene TRBJ2-7; perhaps TRBD2 as D (5 bases). There are 13 residues in the CDR3. The V end was cut by 0 bases, the J end by 3 bases, with 9 bases between. Germline V gives CDR1 DFQATT, CDR2 SNEGSKA (reference sequence). CDR3 in amino acids: CSAREMGSYEQYF. CDR3 coding DNA: TGCAGTGCTAGAGAAATGGGGAGCTACGAGCAGTACTTC.

In its sample, this clonotype was seen many times. The chain recombines TRBV28 with TRBJ1-2; no firm D call. V was clipped by 6 bases and J by 6 bases, with 11 bases between them. This CDR3 region has 12 residues. CDR1 is MDHEN and CDR2 is SYDVKM in the germline V gene. CDR3 nucleotide sequence: TGTGCCAGCAGCGACAAGGGTCATGGCTACACCTTC. Its translation: CASSDKGHGYTF.

This clonotype was seen repeatedly, ten times or more. The chain combines TRBV28 with TRBJ1-1; TRBD1 is a possible D gene (6 bases). CDR1 and CDR2 from the germline V gene are MDHEN and SYDVKM. Trimming removed 5 bases from V and 0 bases from J, with 13 bases in between. This CDR3 spans 15 amino acids. CDR3 region: CASSLGGGVNTEAFF. The DNA for the CDR3 is TGTGCCAGCAGTCTCGGAGGGGGAGTGAACACTGAAGCTTTCTTT.

The chain joins TRBV6-2 or TRBV6-3 to TRBJ2-7, with TRBD2 as a possible D gene (5 bases). From germline, CDR1 is MNHEY and CDR2 SVGEGT. The CDR3 has 16 amino acids. Trimming removed 2 bases at V and 2 bases at J, with 16 bases between. CDR3: CASSYPGLADPYEQYF. In DNA, the CDR3 is TGTGCCAGCAGTTACCCCGGGCTAGCCGACCCCTACGAGCAGTACTTC.

A note on this clonotype: This may stem from a read error, because a much larger clone lies one nucleotide away. Because the CDR3 is missing its conserved closing phenylalanine or tryptophan, this is likely a read error. The chain recombines TRBV6-5 with TRBJ2-7; D is uncertain. This CDR3 comprises 12 residues. V was trimmed by 2 bases and J by 3 bases, leaving 5 bases between them. Per germline, CDR1 MNHEY and CDR2 SVGAGI. CDR3 nucleotide sequence: TGTGCCAGCAGTTACGACGGCTACGAGCAGTACCTC. As protein: CASSYDGYEQYL.

This chain joins TRBV20-1 and TRBJ1-4; 10 nucleotides line up with TRBD1. V shed 0 bases and J 6 bases; nucleotides not matched to a gene: 4. The CDR3 covers 15 residues. Looked up from germline, CDR1 is DFQATT and CDR2 is SNEGSKA (reference sequence). The CDR3 coding sequence is TGCAGTGCTAGAGATAAGACAGGGGGCGATGAAAAACTGTTTTTT. This sequence encodes CSARDKTGGDEKLFF.

This clonotype has ten or more counts. This sequence joins TRBV6-5 and TRBJ2-7; the match to TRBD1 covers 7 bases. The CDR3 runs 15 residues. V trimming: 0 bases; J trimming: 4 bases; junction bases outside the gene matches: 6. Germline V gene data show CDR1 as MNHEY and CDR2 as SVGAGI. CDR3 residues: CASSYSTGIAYEQYF. Written as DNA, the CDR3 is TGTGCCAGCAGTTACTCGACAGGGATTGCTTACGAGCAGTACTTC.

The table lists this clonotype with many counts. The CDR3 loop is CASSLMSGAFQPQHF. The CDR3 coding sequence is TGTGCCAGCAGCCTAATGTCAGGGGCGTTTCAGCCCCAGCATTTT. V is TRBV12-3 or TRBV12-4 and J is TRBJ1-5; D is possibly TRBD1 (6 bases). The CDR3 has 15 residues. The V end was cut by 6 bases, the J end by 6 bases, with 18 bases between.

This sequence joins TRBV30 and TRBJ1-1; TRBD1 might be the D (5 bases). With 2 bases removed from V and 1 base from J, the gap between germline ends came to 8 bases. Looked up from germline, CDR1 is GTSNPN and CDR2 is SVGIG (reference sequence). The CDR3 spans 13 residues. CDR3 nucleotides: TGTGCCTGGAGTAAGGGACCGAACACTGAAGCTTTCTTT. Protein product: CAWSKGPNTEAFF.

This clonotype was picked up a small number of times. The V gene is TRBV29-1, the J gene TRBJ1-4; D uncertain. V was trimmed by 3 bases and J by 5 bases, leaving 13 bases between them. The CDR3 has 14 residues. CDR1 is SQVTM, CDR2 ANQGSEA, per germline. The CDR3 sequence is CSVDEQKHNEKLFF. CDR3 sequence (DNA): TGCAGCGTTGATGAACAGAAACACAATGAAAAACTGTTTTTT.

This clonotype turned up a few times. Here the CDR3 reads CASSLNGGPFNQPQHF. The CDR3 DNA reads as TGTGCCAGCAGTTTAAACGGCGGTCCATTTAATCAGCCCCAGCATTTT. The rearrangement joins TRBV27 to TRBJ1-5; D not resolved. V gave up 2 bases and J gave up 4 bases, with 15 bases separating them. Germline lookup yields CDR1 MNHEY and CDR2 SMNVEV (reference sequence). The CDR3 has 16 amino acids.

This clonotype was detected many times. The rearrangement joins TRBV7-2 to TRBJ2-5; TRBD2 matches at 7 bases. Germline V CDR1 and CDR2: SGHTA, FQGNSA. V lost 5 bases and J lost 4; bases outside the gene matches: 13. The CDR3 is made up of 16 amino acids. The CDR3 DNA is TGTGCCAGCAGCGGAGTAAGCGGGATTTGGCGAGAGACCCAGTACTTC. Translating gives CASSGVSGIWRETQYF.

This clonotype was seen at least ten times. The chain recombines TRBV7-8 with TRBJ1-6; TRBD1 matches 9 bases. Germline V CDR1 and CDR2: SGHVS, FQNEAQ. This CDR3 comprises 14 residues. The J segment lost 10 bases and the V segment lost 4 bases, leaving 5 bases of the junction unmatched. In nucleotides, the CDR3 is TGTGCCAGCAGCTCGGGACAGGGATGGTCACCCCTCCACTTT. This codes for CASSSGQGWSPLHF.

The sample holds one count of this clonotype. The CDR3 reads CASSHLRTDTQYF. CDR3 DNA sequence: TGTGCCAGCAGTCATCTCAGGACAGATACGCAGTATTTT. J is TRBJ2-3 and V is TRBV12-3 or TRBV12-4; D not resolved. This CDR3 spans 13 amino acids. The V and J ends lost 5 bases and 3 bases respectively, with 9 bases between them.

This clonotype was observed at least ten times. The V gene is TRBV24-1, the J gene TRBJ2-5, with TRBD1 matching 8 bases. Germline V CDR1 and CDR2: KGHDR, SFDVKD. CDR3 length: 17 residues. V lost 3 bases to trimming and J lost 5 bases; unmatched junction nucleotides: 13. The CDR3 DNA reads as TGTGCCACCAGTGATACCGGGACAGGACCCGTTGAGGAGACCCAGTACTTC. It encodes CATSDTGTGPVEETQYF.

This clonotype was observed a handful of times. CDR3 loop: CASTPRDSVNEKLFF. As DNA, the CDR3 is TGTGCCAGTACCCCCCGGGACAGCGTCAATGAAAAACTGTTTTTT. The V gene is TRBV19, the J gene TRBJ1-4, with 7 bases fitting TRBD1. CDR3 size: 15 residues. With 7 bases clipped from V and 5 bases from J, the junction kept 10 bases outside the gene matches. Per the germline V gene, CDR1 is LNHDA and CDR2 is SQIVND (reference sequence). Looking up the rest from reference TRBV19 and TRBJ1-4 gives the full variable domain: DGGITQSPKYLFRKEGQNVTLSCEQNLNHDAMYWYRQDPGQGLRLIYYSQIVNDFQKGDIAEGYSVSREKKESFPLTVTSAQKNPTAFYLCASTPRDSVNEKLFFGSGTQLSVL.

A few counts support this clonotype. The rearrangement joins TRBV5-8 to TRBJ2-5, with TRBD1 as a possible D gene (6 bases). V was shortened by 4 bases and J by 5 bases, with 18 bases between the two germline ends. There are 15 residues in the CDR3. Germline assignment: CDR1 SGHTS and CDR2 YDEGEE. In DNA, the CDR3 is TGTGCCAGCAGCCCTGGGGACAACCAAATGGAGACCCAGTACTTC. Translated, it gives CASSPGDNQMETQYF.

This clonotype was detected many times. The rearrangement joins TRBV2 to TRBJ1-2, with D perhaps TRBD1 (6 bases). Germline V gene sequence: CDR1 SNHLY, CDR2 FYNNEI. The CDR3 contains 14 residues. V lost 10 bases and J lost 3, with 18 bases in between. The CDR3 DNA follows: TGTGCCATCCCGGAGGCCCGACAGGACTATGGCTACACCTTC. Amino acid sequence: CAIPEARQDYGYTF.

Concerning this clonotype: A much bigger clone sits one base away, suggesting this may be a read error. The V and J genes are TRBV2 and TRBJ2-7; D possibly corresponds to TRBD2 (6 bases). The end of the DNA aligns better with TRBJ2-1, so the J call may be wrong. This CDR3 is 15 amino acids long. The germline gives CDR1 SNHLY, CDR2 FYNNEI. The CDR3 sequence is CASSEALRMTSGQFF. Here the CDR3 DNA reads TGTGCCAGCAGTGAAGCGTTGCGGATGACTAGTGGGCAGTTCTTC.